This TCR beta chain was profiled in a study of identical twins. Study-level findings and limits: Insertions ran lower in abundant cord blood beta clonotypes, though not in memory repertoires.

At least ten counts were recorded for this clonotype. Its antigen is not identified. A universal primer site was created by template switching, with the cDNA bearing unique molecular identifiers. TCRdb re-analysed the 5' RACE reads in MiXCR, keeping a single row per CDR3 protein. The sample has 300,000 or so distinct CDR3 sequences; over 8.5% are singletons. The CDR3 extends over 14 amino acids. Germline V gives CDR1 SQVTM, CDR2 ANQGSEA. V lost 7 bases, J lost 2 bases, and 3 bases stayed unmatched. Another study also made use of these data, one on yellow fever vaccine responses in identical twins.

Sequencing was carried out using CD8+ T cells sorted from blood. The chain uses TRBV29-1 and TRBJ2-1; 12 bases are a match to TRBD2. The receptor's source is a woman aged 18-29 years in good health. The CDR3 DNA follows: TGCAGCGCTTGGACTAGCGGGACCTACAATGAGCAGTTCTTC. It is translated as CSAWTSGTYNEQFF.